This TCR beta chain was sequenced in a study of T-cell reconstitution after alpha-beta-depleted transplantation in children. Unique molecular identifiers were incorporated into the prepared TCRbeta library. Each CDR3 protein is one row after TCRdb ran MiXCR on the PCR reads. The data hold just over 950,000 distinct CDR3 sequences, with about 29% observed a single time. Points on this clonotype: The antigen is unknown.

Whole-study results and caveats: Reports say that about two months after transplant, the alpha-beta T cells came out of several hundred graft clones that had expanded. One year after transplant, T-cell counts and diversity came mostly from newly produced T cells.

CDR3 length: 16 residues. Trimming at V came to 1 base and at J to 3 bases, leaving 7 bases not matched to a gene. CDR1 and CDR2 from the germline V gene are LNHNV and YYDKDF (reference sequence). This sequence joins TRBV15 and TRBJ2-3, with 7 bases fitting TRBD1. This specimen was PBMCs, mostly from graft donor cells, taken 360 days after TCRalphabeta/CD19-depleted stem cell transplant. The sequence derives from a boy under two years old who had a stem cell transplant for SCID, so the T cells may come from the graft donor. This CDR3 is CATSRVQGERTDTQYF. Written as DNA, the CDR3 is TGTGCCACCAGCAGAGTTCAGGGGGAAAGGACAGATACGCAGTATTTT.